At least ten counts were recorded for the clone carrying this T cell receptor (beta chain). The antigen is unknown. Isolated RNA was reverse transcribed in full, so expressed TCRB transcripts were sequenced. Repertoires were generated with immunoSEQ multiplex PCR, while TCRdb's copy carries only in-frame clones and drops some. The data show 600,000 to 750,000 clones, roughly an eighth seen once. The sample is drawn from a study of beta chain features in type 1 diabetes. Regarding the study as a whole: Significant though moderate, a shortening of TCRB CDR3s appeared in all four CD4+ subsets of Type 1 diabetes patients.

CDR3 size: 12 residues. V lost 10 bases to trimming and J lost 2 bases, with 11 bases between them. The germline V gene encodes CDR1 ENHRY and CDR2 SYGVKD. The V gene is TRBV10-3, the J gene TRBJ2-5; D possibly corresponds to TRBD1 (6 bases). Sequencing used naive CD4+ T cells from blood. The TCR originated in a young man with type 1 diabetes. The CDR3 sequence: CATKDRQETQYF. The CDR3 DNA reads TGTGCCACCAAGGACAGACAAGAGACCCAGTACTTC.